Sequencing of this TCR beta chain was carried out in a study of blood T cell repertoires in COVID-19. About the study: There were acute and convalescent COVID-19 samples, and they came from the United States, Italy and Spain.

In the source study's methods: Researchers report that nucleated cell counts were estimated from reference gene primer amplification. Measured with immunoSEQ multiplex PCR; TCRdb has only the in-frame clones, and not every one. Clonal size and the V and J genes are those of that table, whereas D and trimming came from the DNA. The sample lists about 250,000 clones, 87% occurring once. Per the germline V gene, CDR1 is SGHAT and CDR2 is FQNNGV. This CDR3 contains 16 residues. V lost 4 bases to trimming and J lost 6 bases, with 18 bases between them. The TCR was taken from a man younger than 35 with active or convalescent COVID-19. The specimen was peripheral blood. The genes are TRBV11-2 and TRBJ1-4, with D maybe TRBD1 (5 bases). The CDR3, as DNA: TGTGCCAGCAGCTCGCCGGAGGGGCTGAGGGATGAAAAACTGTTTTTT. Its translation: CASSSPEGLRDEKLFF.